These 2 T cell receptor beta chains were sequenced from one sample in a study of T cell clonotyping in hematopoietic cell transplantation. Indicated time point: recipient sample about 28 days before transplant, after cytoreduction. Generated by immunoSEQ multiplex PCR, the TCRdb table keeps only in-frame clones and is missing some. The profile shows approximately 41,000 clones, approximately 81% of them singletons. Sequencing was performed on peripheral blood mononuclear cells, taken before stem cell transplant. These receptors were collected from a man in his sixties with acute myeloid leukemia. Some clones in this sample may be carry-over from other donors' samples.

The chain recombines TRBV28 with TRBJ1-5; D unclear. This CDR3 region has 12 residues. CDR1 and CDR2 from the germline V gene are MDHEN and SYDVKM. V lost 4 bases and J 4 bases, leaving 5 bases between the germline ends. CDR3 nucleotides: TGTGCCAGCAGTTCGGGGAATCAGCCCCAGCATTTT. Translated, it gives CASSSGNQPQHF.

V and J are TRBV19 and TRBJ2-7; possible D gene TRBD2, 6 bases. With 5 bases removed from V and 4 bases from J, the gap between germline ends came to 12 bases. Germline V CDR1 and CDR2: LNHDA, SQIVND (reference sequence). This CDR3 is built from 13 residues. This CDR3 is CASSGGTPYEQYF. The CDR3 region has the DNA TGTGCCAGTAGTGGCGGGACCCCATACGAGCAGTACTTC. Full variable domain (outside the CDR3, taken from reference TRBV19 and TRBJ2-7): DGGITQSPKYLFRKEGQNVTLSCEQNLNHDAMYWYRQDPGQGLRLIYYSQIVNDFQKGDIAEGYSVSREKKESFPLTVTSAQKNPTAFYLCASSGGTPYEQYFGPGTRLTVT.